One and the same sample provided the 32 T cell receptor beta chains below, sequenced in a study of blood T cell repertoires in COVID-19. Profiled with immunoSEQ multiplex PCR; TCRdb holds only in-frame clones, not every one. The sample shows 250,000 to 350,000 clones, 65% to 85% of them seen only once. Sequencing was carried out using peripheral blood. The receptors here all came from a human donor with COVID-19, enrolled during active disease. The donor label of this sample is uncertain.

The CDR3 here is CASSQGPSGLTDTQYF. In DNA form, the CDR3 reads TGTGCCAGCAGCCAAGGCCCTAGCGGACTCACAGATACGCAGTATTTT. The chain carries TRBV3-1 (or the pseudogene TRBV3-2) and TRBJ2-3; 7 nucleotides line up with TRBD2. The junction had 6 bases not matched to a gene; V was cut back by 1 base and J by 2 bases. The germline gives CDR1 LGHDT, CDR2 YNNKEL (reference sequence). This CDR3 region has 16 residues.

The chain combines TRBV29-1 with TRBJ1-2; the match to TRBD1 covers 8 bases. J lost 8 bases, V lost 4 bases, and 9 bases had no gene match. Germline lookup yields CDR1 SQVTM and CDR2 ANQGSEA. This CDR3 contains 13 residues. In DNA form, the CDR3 reads TGCAGCGTTGGGACAGGGTTGTCGGTCGGCTACACCTTC. Protein sequence: CSVGTGLSVGYTF.

This clone was seen only once. The chain is built from TRBV12-3 or TRBV12-4 and TRBJ1-2, with 8 positions matching TRBD1. Trimming removed 4 bases from V and 7 bases from J; junction bases left unmatched: 2. This CDR3 spans 12 amino acids. CDR3 sequence (DNA): TGTGCCAGCAGTTCCCAGGGGGCTGGCTACACCTTC. It codes for CASSSQGAGYTF.

V usage is TRBV29-1 and J usage is TRBJ1-5; 7 bases line up with TRBD1. J was trimmed by 4 bases and V by 0 bases; bases with no gene match: 9. Germline CDR1 and CDR2: SQVTM and ANQGSEA. The CDR3 totals 16 residues. In DNA form, the CDR3 reads TGCAGCGTTGAAGAGATAAAACAGGGGCTAAATCAGCCCCAGCATTTT. Residues: CSVEEIKQGLNQPQHF.

V gene TRBV5-1 combines with J gene TRBJ2-1; maybe TRBD2 (7 bases). Per germline, CDR1 SGHRS and CDR2 YFSETQ. The V end was cut by 0 bases, the J end by 5 bases, with 15 bases between. This CDR3 region has 16 residues. CDR3 sequence: CASSLDRAGVNNEQFF. CDR3 sequence (DNA): TGCGCCAGCAGCTTGGACAGGGCGGGGGTCAACAATGAGCAGTTCTTC.

The V gene is TRBV5-6, the J gene TRBJ1-1; TRBD1 might be the D (6 bases). Trimming shortened V by 2 bases and J by 2 bases, and 13 bases separated the two germline ends. This CDR3 has 15 amino acids. Germline V CDR1 and CDR2: SGHDT, YYEEEE. CDR3 loop: CASSFRGGGNTEAFF. DNA of the CDR3: TGTGCCAGCAGCTTTCGCGGGGGCGGAAACACTGAAGCTTTCTTT.

The CDR3 sequence: CASSSGTGSSYEQYF. The CDR3 nucleotides are TGTGCCAGCAGCTCTGGGACAGGTAGCTCCTACGAGCAGTACTTC. The chain couples TRBV7-2 to TRBJ2-7; 8 bases agree with TRBD1. This CDR3 contains 15 residues. J lost 0 bases, V lost 4 bases, and 5 bases had no gene match. Looked up from germline, CDR1 is SGHTA and CDR2 is FQGNSA.

V and J are TRBV5-4 and TRBJ1-1; possibly TRBD1 for D (6 bases). This CDR3 comprises 13 residues. V lost 1 base and J lost 5, with 9 bases in between. The germline CDR1 and CDR2 sequences are SGHNT and YYREEE (reference sequence). The CDR3: CASSLTGLTEAFF. CDR3 in DNA: TGTGCCAGCAGCTTGACAGGGTTAACTGAAGCTTTCTTT. The variable domain in full, completed from reference TRBV5-4 and TRBJ1-1, reads ETGVTQSPTHLIKTRGQQVTLRCSSQSGHNTVSWYQQALGQGPQFIFQYYREEENGRGNFPPRFSGLQFPNYSSELNVNALELDDSALYLCASSLTGLTEAFFGQGTRLTVV.

This clone was seen only once. The chain has TRBV5-4 and TRBJ2-2, with 10 positions matching TRBD1. The V gene's germline CDR1 is SGHNT and CDR2 YYREEE (reference sequence). This CDR3 is 15 amino acids long. J lost 4 bases, V lost 5 bases, and 5 bases had no gene match. In DNA, the CDR3 is TGTGCCAGCAGGGGGGGACAGGGGACCACCGGGGAGCTGTTTTTT. This encodes CASRGGQGTTGELFF.

The rearrangement uses TRBV30 and TRBJ1-1; the D gene is possibly TRBD1 (6 bases). This CDR3 is built from 13 residues. With 5 bases removed from V and 0 bases from J, the gap between germline ends came to 10 bases. CDR1 GTSNPN and CDR2 SVGIG come from the germline V gene (reference sequence). The CDR3 nucleotides are TGTGCCTGGGCGAGACAGGTGAACACTGAAGCTTTCTTT. Amino acid sequence: CAWARQVNTEAFF.

The chain combines TRBV4-2 with TRBJ1-4; no reliable D call. V was pared by 1 base and J by 7 bases, with 10 bases between. The CDR3 extends over 14 amino acids. Germline V gene lookup returns CDR1 LGHNA and CDR2 YNFKEQ. The CDR3 sequence is CASSQVPGLEKLFF. Here the CDR3 DNA reads TGTGCCAGCAGCCAAGTCCCGGGTCTTGAAAAACTGTTTTTT.

This chain links TRBV27 with TRBJ1-1; D is uncertain. There are 15 residues in the CDR3. Germline V lookup: CDR1 MNHEY, CDR2 SMNVEV (reference sequence). The V end was cut by 1 base, the J end by 2 bases, with 11 bases between. The CDR3 loop reads CASSLYGEENTEAFF. The CDR3 DNA follows: TGTGCCAGCAGTTTATATGGGGAGGAAAACACTGAAGCTTTCTTT.

The chain couples TRBV27 to TRBJ2-1, with a tentative D call TRBD2 (5 bases). CDR1 and CDR2 (germline): MNHEY, SMNVEV (reference sequence). The CDR3 runs 11 residues. V dropped 6 bases and J dropped 16 bases, with 16 bases sitting between them. CDR3 nucleotide sequence: TGTGCCAGCAGCCACGGGATACCACTCTTCTTC. The encoded protein is CASSHGIPLFF.

The V and J genes are TRBV7-8 and TRBJ1-2; D is possibly TRBD1 (5 bases). The V gene lost 7 bases and the J gene lost 6 bases, with 15 bases spanning the gap. Germline V lookup: CDR1 SGHVS, CDR2 FQNEAQ. The CDR3 runs to 13 residues. The CDR3 DNA follows: TGTGCCAGCACCTTGGGCAGGGTGGATGGCTACACCTTC. Encoded protein: CASTLGRVDGYTF.

The chain's CDR3 is CASSLTSSGNNEQFF. As DNA, the CDR3 is TGTGCCAGCAGTTTAACTTCTAGCGGAAACAATGAGCAGTTCTTC. The V gene is TRBV27, the J gene TRBJ2-1, with TRBD2 identical over 7 bases. V shed 2 bases and J 5 bases; nucleotides not matched to a gene: 6. CDR1 and CDR2 from the germline V gene are MNHEY and SMNVEV (reference sequence). The CDR3 totals 15 residues.

V and J are TRBV27 and TRBJ1-6; unclear D gene. The CDR3 is made up of 13 amino acids. V was pared by 6 bases and J by 7 bases, with 10 bases between. Germline CDR1 reads MNHEY; CDR2 reads SMNVEV (reference sequence). Written as DNA, the CDR3 is TGTGCCAGCAGGCAATACGGGAATTCACCCCTCCACTTT. Its translation is CASRQYGNSPLHF.

V is TRBV30 and J is TRBJ1-1; no definite D call. The length of the CDR3 is 13 residues. The V end lost 2 bases, the J end lost 1 base, and 8 bases lay between the germline ends. Per germline, CDR1 GTSNPN and CDR2 SVGIG (reference sequence). CDR3 in DNA: TGTGCCTGGAGTCGTGGCTCGAACACTGAAGCTTTCTTT. As protein: CAWSRGSNTEAFF.

V and J are TRBV10-3 and TRBJ1-1, with D maybe TRBD1 (6 bases). This CDR3 spans 13 amino acids. Trimming took off 7 bases at V and 1 base at J, with 10 bases between the two ends. Germline V gene data show CDR1 as ENHRY and CDR2 as SYGVKD. The CDR3 DNA reads as TGTGCCATCACAGGGACATGGAACACTGAAGCTTTCTTT. Translation gives CAITGTWNTEAFF.

The genes are TRBV29-1 and TRBJ2-1; D is possibly TRBD1 (5 bases). The ends were cut back, 2 bases at V and 8 bases at J, with 16 bases in the middle. The CDR3 is 14 amino acids. The germline gives CDR1 SQVTM, CDR2 ANQGSEA. CDR3 sequence: CSVERTLTGDEQFF. The CDR3 DNA sequence: TGCAGCGTTGAAAGGACACTAACTGGCGATGAGCAGTTCTTC.

The chain joins TRBV7-2 to TRBJ2-7; 8 bases align to TRBD2. The germline V gene encodes CDR1 SGHTA and CDR2 FQGNSA. V lost 0 bases and J lost 3; bases outside the gene matches: 4. The CDR3 extends over 15 amino acids. In nucleotides, the CDR3 is TGTGCCAGCAGCTTAGCTGTAGCGGGGAACTACGAGCAGTACTTC. It translates to CASSLAVAGNYEQYF. The variable domain in full, with the rest retrieved from reference TRBV7-2 and TRBJ2-7, is GAGVSQSPSNKVTEKGKDVELRCDPISGHTALYWYRQSLGQGLEFLIYFQGNSAPDKSGLPSDRFSAERTGGSVSTLTIQRTQQEDSAVYLCASSLAVAGNYEQYFGPGTRLTVT.

The chain is built from TRBV19 and TRBJ2-2; TRBD2 matches at 7 bases. The CDR3 loop spans 15 amino acids. J was trimmed by 4 bases and V by 5 bases; bases with no gene match: 7. Germline V lookup: CDR1 LNHDA, CDR2 SQIVND (reference sequence). This chain's CDR3 is CASSLGLGSTGELFF. The CDR3, as DNA: TGTGCCAGTAGTCTAGGACTAGGAAGCACCGGGGAGCTGTTTTTT.

CDR3 nucleotide sequence: TGTGCCAGTAGTATAGTGAGATATAGCAATCAGCCCCAGCATTTT. As protein: CASSIVRYSNQPQHF. The chain links TRBV19 to TRBJ1-5, with D unclear. The V gene's germline CDR1 is LNHDA and CDR2 SQIVND (reference sequence). The CDR3 consists of 15 residues. Trimming took off 1 base at V and 0 bases at J, with 7 bases between the two ends.

This clone has more than one count but fewer than ten. This rearrangement joins TRBV2 to TRBJ1-5; D not certain. The germline gives CDR1 SNHLY, CDR2 FYNNEI. Trimming removed 4 bases at V and 0 bases at J, with 10 bases between. This CDR3 is built from 15 residues. The CDR3 DNA is TGTGCCAGCAGTGTACAGCCTAATAGCAATCAGCCCCAGCATTTT. Its protein is CASSVQPNSNQPQHF.

A single count supports this clone. The chain employs TRBV9 and TRBJ2-2, with D possibly matching TRBD2 (6 bases). This CDR3 spans 16 amino acids. V gave up 7 bases and J gave up 4 bases, with 20 bases separating them. CDR1 and CDR2 (germline): SGDLS, YYNGEE. The CDR3, as DNA: TGTGCCAGCTCCATGCGCGGTGACGGGGGCACCGGGGAGCTGTTTTTT. Protein: CASSMRGDGGTGELFF.

The sample holds a few counts of this clone. The rearrangement joins TRBV19 to TRBJ1-5; a possible D gene is TRBD1 (6 bases). Germline loops: CDR1 LNHDA, CDR2 SQIVND (reference sequence). The V end was cut by 7 bases, the J end by 5 bases, with 12 bases between. The CDR3 consists of 13 residues. CDR3 loop: CASNQRTDQPQHF. CDR3 in DNA: TGTGCCAGTAACCAGAGGACAGATCAGCCCCAGCATTTT.

The genes are TRBV11-2 and TRBJ2-1, with 10 positions matching TRBD2. The CDR3 has 16 amino acids. J was trimmed by 4 bases and V by 3 bases; bases with no gene match: 6. The V gene's germline CDR1 is SGHAT and CDR2 FQNNGV. DNA for the CDR3: TGTGCCAGCAGCTTTAAAGCGGGAGGGTTATACAATGAGCAGTTCTTC. As protein: CASSFKAGGLYNEQFF.

The chain has TRBV11-2 and TRBJ2-7, with 7 bases that match TRBD1. Trimming removed 3 bases from V and 3 bases from J; junction bases left unmatched: 2. Germline values: CDR1 SGHAT, CDR2 FQNNGV. This CDR3 region has 13 residues. CDR3 nucleotide sequence: TGTGCCAGCAGCTTCGGACAGGACTACGAGCAGTACTTC. Amino acids: CASSFGQDYEQYF.

The chain employs TRBV19 and TRBJ2-2; D is ambiguous. Germline assignment: CDR1 LNHDA and CDR2 SQIVND (reference sequence). The CDR3 is 15 residues long. V shed 3 bases and J shed 2 bases, with 10 bases lying between them. The CDR3 region has the DNA TGTGCCAGTAGTATGAGTCCCGAAAACACCGGGGAGCTGTTTTTT. Residues: CASSMSPENTGELFF. Full variable domain (remainder filled in from reference TRBV19 and TRBJ2-2): DGGITQSPKYLFRKEGQNVTLSCEQNLNHDAMYWYRQDPGQGLRLIYYSQIVNDFQKGDIAEGYSVSREKKESFPLTVTSAQKNPTAFYLCASSMSPENTGELFFGEGSRLTVL.

The chain has TRBV6-5 and TRBJ1-6; perhaps TRBD1 as D (6 bases). V was trimmed by 6 bases and J by 7 bases, leaving 13 bases between them. This CDR3 spans 14 amino acids. Looked up from germline, CDR1 is MNHEY and CDR2 is SVGAGI. The chain's CDR3 is CASSQGQRNSPLHF. CDR3 DNA sequence: TGTGCCAGCAGCCAAGGACAGCGGAATTCACCCCTCCACTTT.

The chain links TRBV11-2 to TRBJ2-7; D is possibly TRBD1 (5 bases). CDR1 SGHAT and CDR2 FQNNGV come from the germline V gene. V lost 2 bases, J lost 6 bases, and 11 bases lay in between. This CDR3 is built from 13 residues. CDR3 amino acids: CASSLTRASEQYF. The CDR3 DNA sequence: TGTGCCAGCAGCTTAACCAGGGCCTCCGAGCAGTACTTC.

The chain employs TRBV29-1 and TRBJ2-5; TRBD2 matches at 8 bases. CDR1 is SQVTM, CDR2 ANQGSEA, per germline. There are 19 residues in the CDR3. J lost 5 bases, V lost 0 bases, and 20 bases had no gene match. CDR3 DNA: TGCAGCGTTGAAGATCCTCATCATACTAGCGGTCCCGAGCAGGAGACCCAGTACTTC. It yields the protein CSVEDPHHTSGPEQETQYF. The variable domain in full, completed from reference TRBV29-1 and TRBJ2-5, reads SAVISQKPSRDICQRGTSLTIQCQVDSQVTMMFWYRQQPGQSLTLIATANQGSEATYESGFVIDKFPISRPNLTFSTLTVSNMSPEDSSIYLCSVEDPHHTSGPEQETQYFGPGTRLLVL.

This chain uses TRBV27 with TRBJ2-1; TRBD2 agrees at 11 bases. The trim removed 3 bases at V and 3 bases at J, leaving 4 bases unmatched. The CDR3 length is 16 residues. Germline loops: CDR1 MNHEY, CDR2 SMNVEV (reference sequence). The CDR3 protein is CASSLWGTSGYNEQFF. CDR3 in DNA: TGTGCCAGCAGTTTGTGGGGGACTAGCGGCTACAATGAGCAGTTCTTC.